Shown below are 3 T cell receptor beta chains from a single sample sequenced in a study of graft-versus-host responses after intestinal transplantation. Repertoires were generated with immunoSEQ multiplex PCR, while TCRdb's copy carries only in-frame clones and drops some. The sample holds more than 95,000 clones, about 88% seen once. The antigens for these receptors are not known. The input for sequencing was unstimulated CD4+ T cells sorted from spleen or lymph node cells, taken before intestinal transplant. The receptors here all came from a human donor who received an intestinal transplant.

The V and J genes are TRBV7-9 and TRBJ2-1; 11 nucleotides agree with TRBD2. The CDR3 length is 17 residues. After removal of 5 bases from V and 5 bases from J, the junction contained 11 bases not matched to a gene. CDR1 SEHNR and CDR2 FQNEAQ come from the germline V gene (reference sequence). CDR3 sequence reads: CASSGRAGLADNNEQFF. CDR3 DNA: TGTGCCAGCAGCGGCCGCGCGGGACTAGCGGATAACAATGAGCAGTTCTTC.

This clone occurred a few times. The chain uses TRBV6-6 and TRBJ1-1, with TRBD1 matching 7 bases. Germline trimming cut 6 bases from V and 1 base from J; bases unmatched to any gene: 5. There are 14 residues in the CDR3. CDR1 and CDR2 from the germline V gene are MNHNY and SVGAGI (reference sequence). The DNA of the CDR3 is TGTGCCAGCAGCCTGGGACAGCCGAACACTGAAGCTTTCTTT. Translation gives CASSLGQPNTEAFF.

J is TRBJ1-2 and V is TRBV7-2; D uncertain. Germline CDR1 reads SGHTA; CDR2 reads FQGNSA. The V and J ends lost 5 bases and 3 bases respectively, with 10 bases between them. The CDR3 runs 13 residues. The CDR3 loop reads CASSDGPHYGYTF. As DNA, the CDR3 is TGTGCCAGCAGCGATGGACCCCACTATGGCTACACCTTC.